The 8 T cell receptor beta chains listed next were all sequenced from one sample in a study of blood T cell repertoires in COVID-19. TCRdb's table, derived via immunoSEQ multiplex PCR, lists solely in-frame clones and lacks some. The table shows 200,000 to 250,000 clones, with over 80% occurring only once. Sequenced material: peripheral blood. These receptors were collected from a woman aged 25 to 39 with COVID-19, enrolled during active disease.

This chain joins TRBV11-2 and TRBJ2-2; D is unclear. The CDR3 spans 15 residues. V lost 5 bases to trimming and J lost 6 bases, with 16 bases between them. The germline V gene has CDR1 SGHAT and CDR2 FQNNGV. In DNA form, the CDR3 reads TGTGCCAGCAGCCTGAGGCCGAGACGGGCCGGGGAGCTGTTTTTT. Amino acids: CASSLRPRRAGELFF.

This clone turned up a few times. This sequence joins TRBV24-1 and TRBJ2-7; TRBD1 agrees at 7 bases. From germline, CDR1 is KGHDR and CDR2 SFDVKD. Trimming at V came to 12 bases and at J to 3 bases, leaving 4 bases not matched to a gene. The length of the CDR3 is 11 residues. CDR3 protein: CAVGQDYEQYF. CDR3 nucleotides: TGTGCCGTAGGACAGGACTACGAGCAGTACTTC.

This clone appeared once. The CDR3 nucleotides are TGCGCCAGCAGCCAAGACGGCGGCCTAAGCAATCAGCCCCAGCATTTT. This translates into CASSQDGGLSNQPQHF. V is TRBV4-3 and J is TRBJ1-5; the D is unclear. V was cut by 0 bases and J by 1 base, with 10 bases left in between. Germline CDR1 and CDR2: LGHNA and YSLEER. The CDR3 spans 16 residues.

J is TRBJ2-3 and V is TRBV6-2 or TRBV6-3, with 9 bases identical to TRBD2. Germline V gene lookup returns CDR1 MNHEY and CDR2 SVGEGT. This CDR3 is 18 amino acids long. J was trimmed by 0 bases and V by 0 bases; bases with no gene match: 7. The CDR3 region is CASSYSSLAGGSTDTQYF. Written as DNA, the CDR3 is TGTGCCAGCAGTTACTCAAGTCTGGCGGGAGGGAGCACAGATACGCAGTATTTT.

Written as DNA, the CDR3 is TGCGCCAGCAGCGGAGCCGGGACAGGGGAGGAAAAACTGTTTTTT. Protein sequence: CASSGAGTGEEKLFF. The V and J genes are TRBV5-1 and TRBJ1-4; 10 nucleotides agree with TRBD1. Germline assignment: CDR1 SGHRS and CDR2 YFSETQ. CDR3 length equals 15 residues. With V trimmed by 4 bases and J by 8 bases, 8 bases remained unmatched.

The genes are TRBV28 and TRBJ1-2; tentative D call: TRBD1 (5 bases). CDR1 is MDHEN, CDR2 SYDVKM, per germline. V lost 3 bases and J lost 6, with 11 bases in between. The CDR3 runs 13 residues. CDR3 sequence: CASSFGRGDGYTF. The DNA of the CDR3 is TGTGCCAGCAGTTTTGGTAGGGGCGATGGCTACACCTTC.

The chain joins TRBV3-1 (or the pseudogene TRBV3-2) to TRBJ2-2; TRBD1 matches 8 bases. V dropped 4 bases and J dropped 6; count of bases not matched to a gene: 7. Germline-derived CDR1 and CDR2 are LGHDT and YNNKEL (reference sequence). The CDR3 covers 15 residues. This chain's CDR3 is CASSRYRGESGELFF. The DNA of the CDR3 is TGTGCCAGCAGCCGGTACAGGGGGGAATCCGGGGAGCTGTTTTTT.

This chain links TRBV24-1 with TRBJ1-2, with TRBD1 matching over 8 bases. J gave up 6 bases and V 4 bases, and 9 bases lay outside the gene matches. The CDR3 is 15 amino acids. CDR1 KGHDR and CDR2 SFDVKD come from the germline V gene. The CDR3: CATSDPKTGVDGYTF. In nucleotides, the CDR3 is TGTGCCACCAGTGACCCGAAGACAGGGGTGGATGGCTACACCTTC.